The clone carrying this TCR beta chain has just a few counts. The antigen remains unidentified. Mismatch with germline at one junction end may stem from a read error. This specimen comes from a study of T-cell reconstitution after alpha-beta-depleted transplantation in children. Study results and caveats: It was surviving recipient T cells and thymic progenitors that gave some patients high TCRbeta diversity at day 60.

TCRbeta library construction was performed incorporating unique molecular identifiers. TCRdb independently ran MiXCR on the PCR reads; one entry per CDR3 protein. Among roughly 98,000 distinct CDR3 sequences listed, around 16% were seen once. In germline, CDR1 is KGHSH, CDR2 LQKENI. The CDR3 contains 15 residues. The chain combines TRBV18 with TRBJ2-2; no clear D. The origin of this receptor is a male patient aged 2 to 9 who had a stem cell transplant for acute lymphoblastic leukemia, so the T cells may come from the graft donor. The input for sequencing was PBMCs, mostly from graft donor cells, taken 180 days after TCRalphabeta/CD19-depleted stem cell transplant. CDR3 loop: CASSPRGTKTGELFF. CDR3 sequence (DNA): TGTGCCAGCTCACCACGGGGTACGAAGACCGGGGAGCTGTTTTTT.